The present TCR beta chain was sequenced within a study of cytomegalovirus exposure and HLA in healthy donors. Turning to this clone: Its specificity is not known.

V gave up 3 bases and J gave up 7 bases; unmatched junction bases: 12. CDR3 size: 16 residues. The germline gives CDR1 SGHRS, CDR2 YFSETQ. PCR used 60 Vbeta primers and 13 Jbeta primers. The protocol was immunoSEQ multiplex PCR, while the TCRdb copy is restricted to in-frame clones and leaves out a portion. The sample has around 130,000 clones, 75% to 90% seen once; the top ten hold under 7%. Points from the study as a whole: A later analysis found common viral pathogens apparently linked to several of the most significant clusters. According to the study, around 160 TCR beta chains were cytomegalovirus-associated.

The receptor was isolated from a woman aged 25 to 39 in good health and CMV-seropositive. V is TRBV5-1 and J is TRBJ2-2; 7 nucleotides align to TRBD2. Sequencing used PBMCs. Here the CDR3 reads CASSSGLSSWDGELFF. CDR3 sequence (DNA): TGCGCCAGCAGCTCGGGACTATCTAGTTGGGACGGGGAGCTGTTTTTT.